The 10 T cell receptor beta chains reported below all come from one sample, sequenced in a study of blood T cell repertoires in COVID-19. Assay: immunoSEQ multiplex PCR; the TCRdb copy retains only in-frame clones and omits some. The table includes 130,000 or so clones, roughly four fifths detected once. The sample comprised peripheral blood. The receptors derive from a woman aged 55 to 70 with acute or convalescent COVID-19.

The chain couples TRBV9 to TRBJ1-4; D gene unclear. Germline V lookup: CDR1 SGDLS, CDR2 YYNGEE. The CDR3 is made up of 15 amino acids. The V gene lost 0 bases and the J gene lost 4 bases, with 10 bases spanning the gap. The CDR3 bases are TGTGCCAGCAGCGTAGGGCTGGAGCATAATGAAAAACTGTTTTTT. This codes for CASSVGLEHNEKLFF.

The V and J genes are TRBV19 and TRBJ1-1; D is undetermined. The CDR3 loop spans 15 amino acids. Per the germline V gene, CDR1 is LNHDA and CDR2 is SQIVND (reference sequence). Trimming stripped 3 bases from V and 4 bases from J, with 15 bases between. The chain's CDR3 is CASSINTGVFTEAFF. DNA for the CDR3: TGTGCCAGTAGTATCAACACGGGAGTATTCACTGAAGCTTTCTTT.

This clone appeared a few times. The V and J genes are TRBV2 and TRBJ1-5; D may be TRBD1 (5 bases). The germline V and J ends were trimmed by 0 bases and 4 bases, with 13 bases remaining between them. CDR3 length: 16 residues. From germline, CDR1 is SNHLY and CDR2 FYNNEI. The DNA of the CDR3 is TGTGCCAGCAGTGAAGCGCAGGCAGGGCTGAATCAGCCCCAGCATTTT. Translation gives CASSEAQAGLNQPQHF.

The table lists this clone with a few counts. The rearrangement links TRBV2 to TRBJ1-1; no clear D. The V gene lost 3 bases and the J gene lost 0 bases, with 8 bases spanning the gap. The CDR3 extends over 14 amino acids. Per the germline V gene, CDR1 is SNHLY and CDR2 is FYNNEI. For the CDR3, the DNA is TGTGCCAGCAGTGAGCTGAGGCTGAACACTGAAGCTTTCTTT. It encodes CASSELRLNTEAFF.

The chain carries TRBV12-5 and TRBJ1-2; no clear D. The CDR3 totals 12 residues. Germline CDR1 reads LGHNT; CDR2 reads FRNRAP. Deletions cut 1 base from V and 3 bases from J, with 3 bases between. CDR3 loop: CASGLAYYGYTF. The CDR3 coding sequence is TGTGCTAGTGGTTTGGCTTACTATGGCTACACCTTC.

The chain links TRBV15 to TRBJ1-2; tentatively, D is TRBD1 (6 bases). Germline V gene sequence: CDR1 LNHNV, CDR2 YYDKDF (reference sequence). Trimming cost V 0 bases and J 4 bases, with 15 bases left between them. The CDR3 contains 16 residues. This CDR3 reads CATSRDQAGASYGYTF. In nucleotides, the CDR3 is TGTGCCACCAGCAGAGATCAGGCAGGGGCTTCCTATGGCTACACCTTC.

The chain joins TRBV18 to TRBJ1-5; TRBD1 matches at 7 bases. From germline, CDR1 is KGHSH and CDR2 LQKENI. The CDR3 has 14 amino acids. Trimming at V came to 3 bases and at J to 3 bases, leaving 2 bases not matched to a gene. CDR3 DNA: TGTGCCAGCTCACCCCAGGGGGACAATCAGCCCCAGCATTTT. Protein product: CASSPQGDNQPQHF.

The sample holds one count of this clone. V usage is TRBV19 and J usage is TRBJ2-5; perhaps TRBD2 as D (6 bases). Looked up from germline, CDR1 is LNHDA and CDR2 is SQIVND (reference sequence). The CDR3 spans 13 residues. Trimming pared 6 bases from V and 5 bases from J, leaving 13 bases between. In DNA, the CDR3 is TGTGCCAGTAGGCGGGACCCACTGGAGACCCAGTACTTC. Translation gives CASRRDPLETQYF.

This clone was observed a handful of times. The rearrangement uses TRBV19 and TRBJ1-5; 9 positions match TRBD1. Losses at the gene ends were 8 bases for V and 5 bases for J; bases not matched to a gene: 10. This CDR3 has 15 amino acids. Germline assignment: CDR1 LNHDA and CDR2 SQIVND (reference sequence). This chain's CDR3 is CASSLQGAAHQPQHF. CDR3 nucleotides: TGTGCCAGTTCGCTACAGGGGGCAGCGCATCAGCCCCAGCATTTT. The full variable domain, in which reference TRBV19 and TRBJ1-5 provide the parts outside the CDR3, is DGGITQSPKYLFRKEGQNVTLSCEQNLNHDAMYWYRQDPGQGLRLIYYSQIVNDFQKGDIAEGYSVSREKKESFPLTVTSAQKNPTAFYLCASSLQGAAHQPQHFGDGTRLSIL.

The V gene is TRBV24-1, the J gene TRBJ2-1, with TRBD2 matching 7 bases. Germline V gene lookup returns CDR1 KGHDR and CDR2 SFDVKD. There are 11 residues in the CDR3. V lost 9 bases to trimming and J lost 8 bases; unmatched junction nucleotides: 3. The CDR3 DNA reads TGTGCCACCGAGCGGGGATATGAGCAGTTCTTC. This encodes CATERGYEQFF.